This TCR beta chain was identified during a study of monozygotic twins with inflammatory bowel disease. General study findings and limits: Clonotype sharing was lower in IBD patients than healthy twins, most markedly with disease activity. Whereas healthy co-twins had higher TCRbeta diversity (inverse Simpson), IBD patients had lower diversity.

CDR1 and CDR2 from the germline V gene are MNHEY and SMNVEV (reference sequence). The CDR3 is made up of 16 amino acids. TCRdb processed the 5' RACE reads again and assigns one entry to each CDR3 protein, with no DNA. The sample spans fewer than 110,000 distinct CDR3 sequences; the ten largest clones claim more than 1.5%. The blood volume drawn from each donor was around 2.5 ml. Skipping T cell sorting, the study isolated total RNA directly from whole blood. Points on this clonotype: The antigen is not known.

The source material was blood. The rearrangement joins TRBV27 to TRBJ1-6; TCRdb indicates TRBD1, and absent DNA this call remains unverified. This TCR was sampled from a human donor with ulcerative colitis or Crohn's disease, or a healthy co-twin of an affected twin (not recorded which). CDR3 loop: CASSLSSDRGDSPLHF.